This TCR beta chain was identified during a study of blood T cells in healthy people across ages. There are 15 residues in the CDR3. Germline assignment: CDR1 SGHKS and CDR2 YYEKEE (reference sequence). Combining a sample-barcoded 5' primer with a J-beta primer mix, a second PCR ran for roughly 7 to 12 cycles. Via MiXCR, TCRdb re-called the 5' RACE reads, giving one row per CDR3 protein. In the table there are about 800,000 distinct CDR3 sequences, about 25% of which are singletons. This clonotype appeared a few times. The same data also contributed to another study, on T cells of mothers and their children.

This receptor was obtained from a boy aged 10-17 years in good health. This chain connects TRBV5-5 to TRBJ2-5, with TRBD1 matching over 7 bases. TRBJ2-7 matches the DNA end more closely, so the J call is doubtful. Sequenced material: blood. This CDR3 is CASSLQGTLPYEQYF. Here the CDR3 DNA reads TGTGCCAGCAGCTTACAGGGGACACTTCCCTACGAGCAGTACTTC.